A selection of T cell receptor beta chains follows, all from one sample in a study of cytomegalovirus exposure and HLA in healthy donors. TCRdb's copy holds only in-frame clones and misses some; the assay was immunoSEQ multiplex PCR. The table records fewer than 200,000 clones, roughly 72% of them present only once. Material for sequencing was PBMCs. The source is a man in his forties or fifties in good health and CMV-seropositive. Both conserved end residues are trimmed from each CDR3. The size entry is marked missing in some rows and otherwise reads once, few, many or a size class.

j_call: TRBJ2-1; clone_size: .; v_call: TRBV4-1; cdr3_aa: ASSPGGRNEQF
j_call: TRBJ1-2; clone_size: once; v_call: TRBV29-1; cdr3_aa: SVAGTGVGYT
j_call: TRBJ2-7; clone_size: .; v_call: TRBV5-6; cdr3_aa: ASSLAARGSYEQY
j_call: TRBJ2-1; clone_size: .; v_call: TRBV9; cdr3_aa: ASSVGGTSTNEQF
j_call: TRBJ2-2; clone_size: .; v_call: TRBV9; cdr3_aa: ASTVLAGGNTGELF
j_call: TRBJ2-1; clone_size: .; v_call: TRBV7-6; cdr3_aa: ASSPRLGTNNEQF
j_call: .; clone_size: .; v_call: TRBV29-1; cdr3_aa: SVVLQGDGEQY
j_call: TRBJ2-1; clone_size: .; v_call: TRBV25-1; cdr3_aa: ATGGGPLNEQF
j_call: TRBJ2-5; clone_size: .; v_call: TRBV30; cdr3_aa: AWKGQAARETQY
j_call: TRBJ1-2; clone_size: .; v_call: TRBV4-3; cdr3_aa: ASSPDHGGPGSYT
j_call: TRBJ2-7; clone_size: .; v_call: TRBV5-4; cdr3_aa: ASSGGTTGYEQY
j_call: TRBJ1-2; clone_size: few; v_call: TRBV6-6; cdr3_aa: ASSRGSLGFSGYT
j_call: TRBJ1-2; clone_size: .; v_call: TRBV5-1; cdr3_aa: ASSPQGGGGVDYGYT
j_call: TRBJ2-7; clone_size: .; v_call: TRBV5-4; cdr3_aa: ASSPQRGAREQY
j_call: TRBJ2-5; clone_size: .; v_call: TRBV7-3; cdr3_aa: ASSHWAGDKETQY
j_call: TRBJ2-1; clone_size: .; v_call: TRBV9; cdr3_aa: ASSPGGGYNEQF
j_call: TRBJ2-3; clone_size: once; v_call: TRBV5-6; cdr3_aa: ASSLSGGGTDTQY
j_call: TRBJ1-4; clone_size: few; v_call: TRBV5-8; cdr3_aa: ASSLAAGVYNEKLF
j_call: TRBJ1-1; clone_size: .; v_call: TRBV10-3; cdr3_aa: AITQSPGTEAF
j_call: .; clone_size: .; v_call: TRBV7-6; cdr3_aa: ASSLSGSPGTGFIYEQY
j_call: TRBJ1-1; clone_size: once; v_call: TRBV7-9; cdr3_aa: ASSLYPEAF
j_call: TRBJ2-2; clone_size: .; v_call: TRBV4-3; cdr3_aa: ASSQQGQPTGELF
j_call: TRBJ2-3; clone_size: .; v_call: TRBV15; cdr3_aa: ATSPRLALADTQY
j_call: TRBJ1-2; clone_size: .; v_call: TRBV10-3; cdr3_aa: AINVRNDSPDYGYT
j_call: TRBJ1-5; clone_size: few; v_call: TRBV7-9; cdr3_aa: ASSLDRGLGNQPQH
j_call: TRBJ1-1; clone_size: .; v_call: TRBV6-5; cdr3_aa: ASSYPGITEAF
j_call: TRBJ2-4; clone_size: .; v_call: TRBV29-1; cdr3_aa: SVESRLNIQY
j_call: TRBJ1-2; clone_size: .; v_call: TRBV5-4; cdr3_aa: ASSLYRMGYGYT
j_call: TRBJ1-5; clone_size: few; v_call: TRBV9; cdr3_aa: ASSEQGISNQPQH
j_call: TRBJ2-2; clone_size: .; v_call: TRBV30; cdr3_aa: AWRYRATGELF
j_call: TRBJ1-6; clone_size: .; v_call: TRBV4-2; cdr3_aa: ASSQDLGGNSPLH
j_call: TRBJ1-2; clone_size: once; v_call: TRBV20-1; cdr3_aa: SSNKRDGYT
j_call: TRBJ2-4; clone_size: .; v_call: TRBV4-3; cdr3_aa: ASSQEQGRNIQY
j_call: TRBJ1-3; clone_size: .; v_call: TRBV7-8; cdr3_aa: ASSLSGNTIY
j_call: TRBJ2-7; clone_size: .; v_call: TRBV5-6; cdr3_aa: ASSLGTGGYEQY
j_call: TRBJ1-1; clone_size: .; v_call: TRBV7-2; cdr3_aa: ASSFYPGMNTEAF
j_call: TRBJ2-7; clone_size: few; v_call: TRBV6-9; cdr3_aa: ASTTTFLAGRIFSYEQY
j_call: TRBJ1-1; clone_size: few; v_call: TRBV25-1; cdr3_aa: ASSPPAGMVTEAF
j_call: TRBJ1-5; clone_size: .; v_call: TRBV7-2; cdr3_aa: ASSLEGTGRGGDQPQH
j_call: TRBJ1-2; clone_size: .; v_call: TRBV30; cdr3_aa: AWNPKGSNYGYT
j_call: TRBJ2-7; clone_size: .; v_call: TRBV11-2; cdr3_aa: ASSPMLGVGNEQY
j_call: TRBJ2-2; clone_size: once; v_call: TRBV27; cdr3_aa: ASRGGAYTGELF
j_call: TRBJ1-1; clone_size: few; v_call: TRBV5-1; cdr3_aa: ASSLGTAERMNTEAF
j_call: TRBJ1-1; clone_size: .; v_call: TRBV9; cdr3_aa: ASSFLTGSNTEAF
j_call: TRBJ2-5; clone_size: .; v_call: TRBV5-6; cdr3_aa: ASSWKWATPDQY
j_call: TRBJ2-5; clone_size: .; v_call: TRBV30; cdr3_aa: AWGADRSQETQY
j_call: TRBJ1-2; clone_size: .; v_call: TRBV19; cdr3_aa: ASSTPRDTWNGYT
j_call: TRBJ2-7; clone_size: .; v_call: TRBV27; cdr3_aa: ASSTGPYEQY
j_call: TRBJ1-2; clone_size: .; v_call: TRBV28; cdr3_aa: ASSFESGDHLGYT
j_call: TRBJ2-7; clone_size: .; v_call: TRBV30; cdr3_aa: AWSDRGRFEQY
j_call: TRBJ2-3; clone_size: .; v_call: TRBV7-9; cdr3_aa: ASILTSGPHGDTQY
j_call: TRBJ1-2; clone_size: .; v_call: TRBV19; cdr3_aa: ASSIEGAGYGYT
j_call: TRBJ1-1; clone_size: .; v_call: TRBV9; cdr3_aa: ASSPLGFFLAEAF
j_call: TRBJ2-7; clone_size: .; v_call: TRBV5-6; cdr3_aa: ASSLARTGGRNVPYEQY
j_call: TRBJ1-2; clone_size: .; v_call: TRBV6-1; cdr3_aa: ASSGTEQYGYT
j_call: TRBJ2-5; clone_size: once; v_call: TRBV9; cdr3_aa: ASSVGGRKGRETQY
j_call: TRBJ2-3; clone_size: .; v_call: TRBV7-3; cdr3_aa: ASSLGHLATDTQY
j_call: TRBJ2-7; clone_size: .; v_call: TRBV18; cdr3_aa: ASSLRGSYEQY